The rows below give T cell receptor beta chains drawn from one sample of a study of blood T cell repertoires in COVID-19. The repertoire was sequenced with immunoSEQ multiplex PCR; TCRdb's copy has only in-frame clones and lacks some. Of some 260,000 clones listed, 60% to 75% are singletons. Input material: peripheral blood. All receptors come from a woman of 80 years or more with acute or convalescent COVID-19. Each CDR3 is given with its conserved first and last residue. Each record gives: CDR3 protein, CDR3 DNA, V gene, D gene, clone size, J gene. D genes are given only for firm matches. The size field is filled for only some rows; it gives once, few, many or a size class.

CDR3: CASSFRDRDEKLFF; DNA: TGTGCCAGCAGCTTTCGGGACAGGGATGAAAAACTGTTTTTT; V: TRBV7-8; D: TRBD1; size: .; J: TRBJ1-4
CDR3: CASSPRAAYEQYF; DNA: TGTGCCAGTAGCCCCAGGGCAGCCTACGAGCAGTACTTC; V: TRBV19; D: .; size: .; J: TRBJ2-7
CDR3: CSARAGEKLFF; DNA: TGCAGTGCTCGCGCGGGGGAAAAACTGTTTTTT; V: TRBV20-1; D: .; size: .; J: TRBJ1-4
CDR3: CASKATGTGGGTEAFF; DNA: TGTGCCAGTAAAGCAACCGGGACAGGGGGCGGGACTGAAGCTTTCTTT; V: TRBV19; D: TRBD1; size: .; J: TRBJ1-1
CDR3: CASSQASTGRYGYTF; DNA: TGCGCCAGCAGCCAAGCCTCGACAGGGCGATATGGCTACACCTTC; V: TRBV4-1; D: TRBD1; size: .; J: TRBJ1-2
CDR3: CASRGTREGLQETQYF; DNA: TGTGCCAGTAGAGGGACGCGGGAGGGCCTTCAAGAGACCCAGTACTTC; V: TRBV19; D: TRBD2; size: few; J: TRBJ2-5
CDR3: CASSVGPSREGYEQYF; DNA: TGTGCCAGCAGCGTGGGCCCGTCCCGGGAGGGCTACGAGCAGTACTTC; V: TRBV9; D: TRBD2; size: .; J: TRBJ2-7
CDR3: CASSPLGLQGANTGELFF; DNA: TGTGCCAGCTCACCACTCGGACTCCAAGGAGCGAACACCGGGGAGCTGTTTTTT; V: TRBV18; D: .; size: .; J: TRBJ2-2
CDR3: CSASRGSWYNEQFF; DNA: TGCAGTGCTAGTCGCGGGAGTTGGTACAATGAGCAGTTCTTC; V: TRBV20-1; D: TRBD2; size: few; J: TRBJ2-1
CDR3: CASSGGTANTEAFF; DNA: TGTGCCAGCAGTGGCGGGACAGCGAACACTGAAGCTTTCTTT; V: TRBV9; D: TRBD1; size: .; J: TRBJ1-1
CDR3: CASSRDRGRTEAFF; DNA: TGTGCCAGCTCACGAGACAGGGGGAGGACTGAAGCTTTCTTT; V: TRBV18; D: TRBD1; size: .; J: TRBJ1-1
CDR3: CASSLVRRGLDTQYF; DNA: TGCGCCAGCAGCTTGGTGAGGCGGGGGTTAGATACGCAGTATTTT; V: TRBV5-1; D: TRBD2; size: .; J: TRBJ2-3
CDR3: CATSRDRGFFYGYTF; DNA: TGTGCCACCAGTCGTGACAGGGGTTTTTTCTATGGCTACACCTTC; V: TRBV15; D: TRBD1; size: .; J: TRBJ1-2
CDR3: CASSLAGQSNEKLFF; DNA: TGCGCCAGCAGCTTGGCTGGACAGTCCAATGAAAAACTGTTTTTT; V: TRBV5-1; D: .; size: .; J: TRBJ1-4
CDR3: CASSLPRGPSTEAFF; DNA: TGTGCCAGCAGCCTCCCCAGGGGTCCCTCCACTGAAGCTTTCTTT; V: TRBV13; D: .; size: .; J: TRBJ1-1
CDR3: CASSLASQETQYF; DNA: TGTGCCAGCAGCTTGGCGAGCCAAGAGACCCAGTACTTC; V: TRBV5-4; D: .; size: once; J: TRBJ2-5